The rows below give T cell receptor beta chains drawn from one sample of a study of cytomegalovirus exposure and HLA in healthy donors. Assay used: immunoSEQ multiplex PCR; TCRdb lists only in-frame clones, some missing. Among about 200,000 clones listed, 75% to 90% were seen once. Sequencing was done on a sample of PBMCs. These receptors were obtained from a woman younger than 45 in good health and CMV-seronegative. The CDR3 runs from the conserved cysteine through the conserved F or W. The D gene is left open where the match is weak. Some rows have no size entry. The others give once, few or many, or a class for an expanded clone.

size	V	J	D	CDR3	DNA
-	TRBV4-2	TRBJ1-4	-	CASSQMDTLNEKLFF	TGTGCCAGCAGCCAAATGGACACTTTAAATGAAAAACTGTTTTTT
few	TRBV18	TRBJ2-3	-	CASSRGGDPLTDTQYF	TGTGCCAGCTCACGAGGAGGGGACCCACTCACAGATACGCAGTATTTT
-	TRBV5-1	TRBJ2-7	-	CASSPGRSSYEQYF	TGCGCCAGCAGCCCCGGAAGGAGCTCCTACGAGCAGTACTTC
-	TRBV6-5	TRBJ1-2	TRBD1	CASRRDRGDGYTF	TGTGCCAGCAGACGGGACAGGGGGGATGGCTACACCTTC
-	TRBV6-5	TRBJ2-1	TRBD1	CASSRTGVGNEQFF	TGTGCCAGCAGTAGGACAGGGGTTGGCAATGAGCAGTTCTTC
-	TRBV5-1	TRBJ2-1	-	CASSLGTDYNEQFF	TGCGCCAGCAGCTTGGGTACAGACTACAATGAGCAGTTCTTC
-	TRBV9	TRBJ2-1	TRBD2	CASSVGLAYNEQFF	TGTGCCAGCAGCGTAGGACTAGCGTACAATGAGCAGTTCTTC
-	TRBV7-7	TRBJ2-1	TRBD2	CASSSRPGGLLNEQFF	TGTGCTAGCAGCTCCCGACCGGGGGGGCTTCTCAATGAGCAGTTCTTC
once	TRBV28	TRBJ2-3	TRBD2	CASSPGGPNTQYF	TGTGCCAGCAGTCCGGGAGGGCCAAATACGCAGTATTTT
-	TRBV5-1	TRBJ2-1	-	CASSPTPGGPSSYNEQFF	TGCGCCAGCAGCCCCACCCCGGGCGGGCCAAGCTCCTACAATGAGCAGTTCTTC
-	TRBV29-1	TRBJ1-2	TRBD1	CSVELTGQGYTF	TGCAGCGTTGAATTGACGGGACAGGGCTACACCTTC
-	TRBV15	TRBJ2-4	TRBD1	CATSRSHRDRGLVRNIQYF	TGTGCCACCAGCAGAAGCCACCGGGACAGGGGGCTGGTGAGAAACATTCAGTACTTC
few	TRBV5-1	TRBJ2-7	-	CASSGDINYEQYF	TGCGCCAGCAGTGGTGACATAAACTACGAGCAGTACTTC
-	TRBV27	TRBJ1-5	TRBD1	CATKPGTGFAQPQHF	TGTGCCACCAAACCTGGGACAGGGTTCGCTCAGCCCCAGCATTTT